This entry concerns a single T cell receptor (beta chain). Its antigen is as yet unknown. TRB amplification used approximately 250 ng of peripheral blood genomic DNA. This entry belongs to a study of T cell clusters in autoimmune cytopenias. Study as a whole: Per sample, median TRB depth was approximately 48,000 reads, yielding a median roughly 2,000 distinct clonotypes. The study's findings and limits: Physiological T cell clusters of healthy donors were apparently absent in primary autoimmune cytopenia patients. TRB repertoire shifts in secondary cytopenia and chronic lymphocytic leukemia mostly reflected lymphoma, not autoimmunity.

This CDR3 is 15 amino acids long. TRB was amplified by touch-down multiplex PCR, primer pools A and B combined. After re-calling the multiplex PCR reads, TCRdb lists one entry per CDR3 protein, DNA absent. The sample totals 7,700 or so distinct CDR3 sequences. Sequencing was carried out using peripheral blood. This rearrangement joins TRBV12-3 or TRBV12-4 to TRBJ1-3; TCRdb designates TRBD1, a call that cannot be tested without DNA. This clonotype was sampled from a human donor with an autoimmune cytopenia or autoimmune hepatitis (not recorded which). The CDR3 loop reads CASRPGQGTGNTIYF.